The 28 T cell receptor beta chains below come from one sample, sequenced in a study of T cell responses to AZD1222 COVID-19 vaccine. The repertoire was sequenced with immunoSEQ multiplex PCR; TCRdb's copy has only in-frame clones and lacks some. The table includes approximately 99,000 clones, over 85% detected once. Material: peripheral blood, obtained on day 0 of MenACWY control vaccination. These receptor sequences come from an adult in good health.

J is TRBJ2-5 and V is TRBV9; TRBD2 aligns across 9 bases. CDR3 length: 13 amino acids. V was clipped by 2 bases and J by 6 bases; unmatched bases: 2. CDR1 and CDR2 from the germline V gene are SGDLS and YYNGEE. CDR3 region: CASSVTSGQTQYF. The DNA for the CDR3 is TGTGCCAGCAGCGTGACTAGCGGACAGACCCAGTACTTC.

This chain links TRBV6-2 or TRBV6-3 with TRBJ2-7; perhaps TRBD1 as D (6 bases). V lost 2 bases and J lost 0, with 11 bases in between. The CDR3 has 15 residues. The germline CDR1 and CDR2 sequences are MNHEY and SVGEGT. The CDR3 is CASSYPADSSYEQYF. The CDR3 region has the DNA TGTGCCAGCAGTTACCCCGCGGACAGCTCCTACGAGCAGTACTTC.

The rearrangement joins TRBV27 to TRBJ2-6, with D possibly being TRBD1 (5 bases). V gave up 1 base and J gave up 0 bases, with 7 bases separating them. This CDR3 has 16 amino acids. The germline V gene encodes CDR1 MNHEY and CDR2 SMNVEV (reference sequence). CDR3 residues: CASSLLGVSGANVLTF. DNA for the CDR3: TGTGCCAGCAGTTTATTAGGGGTCTCTGGGGCCAACGTCCTGACTTTC. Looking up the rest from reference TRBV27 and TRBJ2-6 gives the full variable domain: EAQVTQNPRYLITVTGKKLTVTCSQNMNHEYMSWYRQDPGLGLRQIYYSMNVEVTDKGDVPEGYKVSRKEKRNFPLILESPSPNQTSLYFCASSLLGVSGANVLTFGAGSRLTVL.

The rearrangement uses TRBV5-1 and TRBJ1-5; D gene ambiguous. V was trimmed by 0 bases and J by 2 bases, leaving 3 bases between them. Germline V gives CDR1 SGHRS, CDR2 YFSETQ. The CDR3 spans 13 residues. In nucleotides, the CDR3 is TGCGCCAGCAGCTTGGTTGGCAATCAGCCCCAGCATTTT. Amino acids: CASSLVGNQPQHF. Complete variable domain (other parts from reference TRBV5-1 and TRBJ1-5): KAGVTQTPRYLIKTRGQQVTLSCSPISGHRSVSWYQQTPGQGLQFLFEYFSETQRNKGNFPGRFSGRQFSNSRSEMNVSTLELGDSALYLCASSLVGNQPQHFGDGTRLSIL.

The CDR3 loop reads CATSDQQERETAKNTGELFF. The DNA of the CDR3 is TGTGCCACCAGTGATCAACAGGAGCGGGAGACGGCGAAAAACACCGGGGAGCTGTTTTTT. The chain uses TRBV24-1 and TRBJ2-2, with 8 bases lining up with TRBD2. V lost 3 bases and J lost 2; bases outside the gene matches: 16. Germline assignment: CDR1 KGHDR and CDR2 SFDVKD. The CDR3 length is 20 residues.

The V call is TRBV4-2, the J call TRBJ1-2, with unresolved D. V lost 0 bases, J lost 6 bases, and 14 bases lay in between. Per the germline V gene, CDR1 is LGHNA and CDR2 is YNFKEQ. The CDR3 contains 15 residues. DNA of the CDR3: TGTGCCAGCAGCCAAGAAGGATCGAAATTTAATGGCTACACCTTC. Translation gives CASSQEGSKFNGYTF.

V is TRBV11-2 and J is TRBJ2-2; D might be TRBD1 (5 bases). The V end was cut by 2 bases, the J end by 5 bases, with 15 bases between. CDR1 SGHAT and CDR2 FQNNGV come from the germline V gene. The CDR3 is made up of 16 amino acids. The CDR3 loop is CASSLQVQGGTGELFF. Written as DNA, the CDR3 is TGTGCCAGCAGCTTACAAGTTCAGGGTGGGACCGGGGAGCTGTTTTTT.

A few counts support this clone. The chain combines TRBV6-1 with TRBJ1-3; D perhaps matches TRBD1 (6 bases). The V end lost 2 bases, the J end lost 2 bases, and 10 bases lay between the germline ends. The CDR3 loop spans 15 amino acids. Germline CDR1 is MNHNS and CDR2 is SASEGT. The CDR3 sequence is CASSETAGAGNTIYF. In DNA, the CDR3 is TGTGCCAGCAGTGAAACGGCAGGGGCTGGAAACACCATATATTTT.

The CDR3 is CASSLNTGMAYGYTF. The CDR3 nucleotides read TGTGCCAGCAGCTTGAATACGGGGATGGCCTATGGCTACACCTTC. The rearrangement links TRBV5-6 to TRBJ1-2, with D uncertain. Trimming took off 1 base at V and 4 bases at J, with 14 bases between the two ends. This CDR3 is built from 15 residues. The germline V gene encodes CDR1 SGHDT and CDR2 YYEEEE.

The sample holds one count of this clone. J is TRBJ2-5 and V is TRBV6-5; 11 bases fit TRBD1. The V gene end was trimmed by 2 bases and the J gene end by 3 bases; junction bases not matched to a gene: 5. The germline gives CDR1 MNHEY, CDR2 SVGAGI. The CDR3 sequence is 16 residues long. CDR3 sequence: CASSYVGQGAKETQYF. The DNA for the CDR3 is TGTGCCAGCAGTTACGTTGGACAGGGGGCCAAAGAGACCCAGTACTTC.

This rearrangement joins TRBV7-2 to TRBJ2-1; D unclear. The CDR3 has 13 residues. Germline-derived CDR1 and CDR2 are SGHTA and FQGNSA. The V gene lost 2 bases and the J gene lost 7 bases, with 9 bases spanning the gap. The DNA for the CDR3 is TGTGCCAGCAGCTTATGGGCCGGGAATGAGCAGTTCTTC. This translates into CASSLWAGNEQFF.

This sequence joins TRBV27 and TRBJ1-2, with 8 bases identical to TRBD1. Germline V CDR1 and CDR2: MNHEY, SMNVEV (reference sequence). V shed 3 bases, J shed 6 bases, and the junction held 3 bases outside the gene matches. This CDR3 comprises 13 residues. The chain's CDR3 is CASSFAGGDGYTF. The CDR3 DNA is TGTGCCAGCAGTTTCGCAGGGGGCGATGGCTACACCTTC.

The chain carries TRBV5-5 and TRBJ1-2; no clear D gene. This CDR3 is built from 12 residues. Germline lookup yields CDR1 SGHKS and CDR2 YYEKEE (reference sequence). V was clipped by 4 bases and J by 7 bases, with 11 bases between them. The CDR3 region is CASSPLASGYTF. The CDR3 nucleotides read TGTGCCAGCAGCCCGTTAGCGTCTGGCTACACCTTC.

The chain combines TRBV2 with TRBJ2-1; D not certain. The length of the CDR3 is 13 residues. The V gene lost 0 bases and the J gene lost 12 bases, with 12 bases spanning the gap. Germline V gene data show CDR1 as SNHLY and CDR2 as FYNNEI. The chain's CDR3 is CASSEAPVSGQFF. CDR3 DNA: TGTGCCAGCAGTGAAGCGCCGGTTTCGGGGCAGTTCTTC. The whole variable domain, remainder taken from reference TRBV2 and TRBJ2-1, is EPEVTQTPSHQVTQMGQEVILRCVPISNHLYFYWYRQILGQKVEFLVSFYNNEISEKSEIFDDQFSVERPDGSNFTLKIRSTKLEDSAMYFCASSEAPVSGQFFGPGTRLTVL.

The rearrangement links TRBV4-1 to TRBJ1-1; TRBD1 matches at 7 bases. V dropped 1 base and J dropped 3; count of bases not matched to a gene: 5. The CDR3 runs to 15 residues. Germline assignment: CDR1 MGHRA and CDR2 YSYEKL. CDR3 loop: CASSQVYRGDTEAFF. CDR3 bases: TGCGCCAGCAGCCAAGTTTACAGGGGAGACACTGAAGCTTTCTTT.

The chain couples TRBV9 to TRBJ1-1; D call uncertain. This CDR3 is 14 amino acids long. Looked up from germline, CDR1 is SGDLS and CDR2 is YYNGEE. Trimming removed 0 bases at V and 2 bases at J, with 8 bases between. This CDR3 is CASSVGGANTEAFF. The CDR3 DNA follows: TGTGCCAGCAGCGTAGGCGGTGCAAACACTGAAGCTTTCTTT.

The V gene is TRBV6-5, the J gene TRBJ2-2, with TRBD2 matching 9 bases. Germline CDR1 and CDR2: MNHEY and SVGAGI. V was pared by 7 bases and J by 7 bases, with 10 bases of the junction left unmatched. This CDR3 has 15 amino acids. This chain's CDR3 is CASIRAAGGLGELFF. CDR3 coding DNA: TGTGCCAGCATCCGTGCGGCGGGGGGGCTCGGGGAGCTGTTTTTT.

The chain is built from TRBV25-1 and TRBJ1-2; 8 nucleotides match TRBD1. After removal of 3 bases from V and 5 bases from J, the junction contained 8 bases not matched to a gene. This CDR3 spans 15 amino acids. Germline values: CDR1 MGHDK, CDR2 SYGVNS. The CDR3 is CASSDGQGVGYGYTF. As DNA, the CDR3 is TGTGCCAGCAGTGATGGACAGGGTGTAGGGTATGGCTACACCTTC.

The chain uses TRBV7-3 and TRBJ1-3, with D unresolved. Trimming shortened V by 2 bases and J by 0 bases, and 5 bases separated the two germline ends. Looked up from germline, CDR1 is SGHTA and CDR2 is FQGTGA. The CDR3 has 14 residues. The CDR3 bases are TGTGCCAGCAGCTTAGTGGGCTCTGGAAACACCATATATTTT. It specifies CASSLVGSGNTIYF.

In DNA form, the CDR3 reads TGTGCCACCAGTGATACCGGGACAGGGGGCTTGGGCACCGGGGAGCTGTTTTTT. Amino acid sequence: CATSDTGTGGLGTGELFF. V and J are TRBV24-1 and TRBJ2-2, with TRBD1 identical over 12 bases. CDR1 is KGHDR, CDR2 SFDVKD, per germline. Losses at the gene ends were 3 bases for V and 4 bases for J; bases not matched to a gene: 8. The CDR3 loop spans 18 amino acids.

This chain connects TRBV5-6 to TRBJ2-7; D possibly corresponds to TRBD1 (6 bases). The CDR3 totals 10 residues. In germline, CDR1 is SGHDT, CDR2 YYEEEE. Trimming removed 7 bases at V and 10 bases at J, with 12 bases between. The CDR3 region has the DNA TGTGCCAGCGGGACGGACAGACAGTACTTC. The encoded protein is CASGTDRQYF.

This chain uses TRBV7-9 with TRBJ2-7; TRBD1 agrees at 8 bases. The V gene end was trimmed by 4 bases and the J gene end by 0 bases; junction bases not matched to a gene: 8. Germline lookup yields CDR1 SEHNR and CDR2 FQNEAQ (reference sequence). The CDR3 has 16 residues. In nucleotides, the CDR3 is TGTGCCAGCAGCTCCGACCGGGACAGGAGCTCCTACGAGCAGTACTTC. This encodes CASSSDRDRSSYEQYF.

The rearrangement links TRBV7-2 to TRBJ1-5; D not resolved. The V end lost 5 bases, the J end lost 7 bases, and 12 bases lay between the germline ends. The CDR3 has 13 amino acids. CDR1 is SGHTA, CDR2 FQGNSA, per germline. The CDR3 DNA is TGTGCCAGCAGCCCCCAGGCCGACCAGCCCCAGCATTTT. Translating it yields CASSPQADQPQHF.

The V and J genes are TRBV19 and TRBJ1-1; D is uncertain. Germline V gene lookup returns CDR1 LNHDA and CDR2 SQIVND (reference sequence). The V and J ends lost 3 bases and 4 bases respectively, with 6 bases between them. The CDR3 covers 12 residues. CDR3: CASSIFGTEAFF. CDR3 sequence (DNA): TGTGCCAGTAGTATTTTTGGCACTGAAGCTTTCTTT.

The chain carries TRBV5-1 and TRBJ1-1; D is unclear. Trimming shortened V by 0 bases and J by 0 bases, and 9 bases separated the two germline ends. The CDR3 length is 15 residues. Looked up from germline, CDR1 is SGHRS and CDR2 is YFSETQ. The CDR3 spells CASSLDGGLNTEAFF. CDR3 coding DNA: TGCGCCAGCAGCTTGGACGGCGGATTGAACACTGAAGCTTTCTTT.

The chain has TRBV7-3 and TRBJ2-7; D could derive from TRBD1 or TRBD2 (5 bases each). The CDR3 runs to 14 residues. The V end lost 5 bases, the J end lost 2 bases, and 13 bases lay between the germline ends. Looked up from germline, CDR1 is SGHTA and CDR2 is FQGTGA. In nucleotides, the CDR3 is TGTGCCAGCAGCCCCCGGGACGGACCCTACGAGCAGTACTTC. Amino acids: CASSPRDGPYEQYF.

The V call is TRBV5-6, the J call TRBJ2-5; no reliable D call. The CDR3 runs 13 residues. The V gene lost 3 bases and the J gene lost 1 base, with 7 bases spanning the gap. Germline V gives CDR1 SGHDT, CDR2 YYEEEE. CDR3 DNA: TGTGCCAGCAGCTCCCCCCCCCAAGAGACCCAGTACTTC. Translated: CASSSPPQETQYF.

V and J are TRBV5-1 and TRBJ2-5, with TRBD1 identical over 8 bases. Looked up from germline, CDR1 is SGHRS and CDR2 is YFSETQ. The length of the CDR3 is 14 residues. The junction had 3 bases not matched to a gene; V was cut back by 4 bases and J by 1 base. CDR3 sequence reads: CASSPGQGQETQYF. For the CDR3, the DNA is TGCGCCAGCAGCCCCGGACAGGGCCAAGAGACCCAGTACTTC.